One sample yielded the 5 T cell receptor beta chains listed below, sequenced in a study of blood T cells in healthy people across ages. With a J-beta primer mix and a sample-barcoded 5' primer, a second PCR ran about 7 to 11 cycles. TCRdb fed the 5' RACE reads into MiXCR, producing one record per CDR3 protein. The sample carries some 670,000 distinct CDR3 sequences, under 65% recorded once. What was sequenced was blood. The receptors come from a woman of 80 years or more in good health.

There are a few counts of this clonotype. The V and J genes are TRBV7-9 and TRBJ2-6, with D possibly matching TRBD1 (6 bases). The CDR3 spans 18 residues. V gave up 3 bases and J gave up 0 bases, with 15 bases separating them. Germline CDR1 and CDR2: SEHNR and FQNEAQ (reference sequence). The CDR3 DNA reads TGTGCCAGCAGCTTGGTGGGACAAGGAAACTCTGGGGCCAACGTCCTGACTTTC. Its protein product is CASSLVGQGNSGANVLTF.

The CDR3 DNA is TGTGCCAGCAAAATTGGCGGTTGGGGGGAAAAACTGTTTTTT. Encoded protein: CASKIGGWGEKLFF. The chain links TRBV6-1 to TRBJ1-4, with D possibly being TRBD1 (5 bases). V dropped 7 bases and J dropped 8 bases, with 17 bases sitting between them. Looked up from germline, CDR1 is MNHNS and CDR2 is SASEGT. The CDR3 has 14 amino acids.

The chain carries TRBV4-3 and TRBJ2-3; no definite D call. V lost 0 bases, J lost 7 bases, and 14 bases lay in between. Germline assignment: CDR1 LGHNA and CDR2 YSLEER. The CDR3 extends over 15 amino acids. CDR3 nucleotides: TGCGCCAGCAGCCAAGATGAGGCCCTGGGAAATACGCAGTATTTT. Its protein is CASSQDEALGNTQYF.

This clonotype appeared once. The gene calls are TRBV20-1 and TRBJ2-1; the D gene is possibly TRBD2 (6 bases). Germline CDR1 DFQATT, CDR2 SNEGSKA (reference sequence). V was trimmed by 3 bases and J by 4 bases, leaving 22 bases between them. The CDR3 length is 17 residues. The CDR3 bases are TGCAGTGCTAGTGATAGCGGAGTGGGGTTAAGGTACAATGAGCAGTTCTTC. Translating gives CSASDSGVGLRYNEQFF.

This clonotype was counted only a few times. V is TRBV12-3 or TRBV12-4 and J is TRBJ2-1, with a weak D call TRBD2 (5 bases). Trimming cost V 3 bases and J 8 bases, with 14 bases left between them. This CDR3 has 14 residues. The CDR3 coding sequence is TGTGCCAGCAGTTTGAGACTCCGGGAATATGAGCAGTTCTTC. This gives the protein CASSLRLREYEQFF.